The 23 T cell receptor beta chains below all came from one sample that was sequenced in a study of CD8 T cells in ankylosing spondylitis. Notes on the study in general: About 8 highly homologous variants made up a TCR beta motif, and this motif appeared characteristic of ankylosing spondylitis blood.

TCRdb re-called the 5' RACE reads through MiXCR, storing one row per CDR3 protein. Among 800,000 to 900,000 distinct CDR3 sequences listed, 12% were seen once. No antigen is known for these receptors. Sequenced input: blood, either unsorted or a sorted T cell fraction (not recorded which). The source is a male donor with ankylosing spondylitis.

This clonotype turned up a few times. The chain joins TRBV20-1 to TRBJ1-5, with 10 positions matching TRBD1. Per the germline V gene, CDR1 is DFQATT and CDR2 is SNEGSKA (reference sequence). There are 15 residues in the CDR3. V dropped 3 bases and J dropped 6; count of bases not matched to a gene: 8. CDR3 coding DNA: TGCAGTGCTAGCGGGGGACAGGGGTTTAGTCAGCCCCAGCATTTT. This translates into CSASGGQGFSQPQHF.

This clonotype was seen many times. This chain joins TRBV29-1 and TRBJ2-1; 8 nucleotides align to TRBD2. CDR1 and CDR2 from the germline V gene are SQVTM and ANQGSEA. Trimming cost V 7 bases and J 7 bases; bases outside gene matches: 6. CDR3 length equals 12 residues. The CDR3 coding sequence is TGCAGCGCTCCGGGACTAGGGAATGAGCAGTTCTTC. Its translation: CSAPGLGNEQFF.

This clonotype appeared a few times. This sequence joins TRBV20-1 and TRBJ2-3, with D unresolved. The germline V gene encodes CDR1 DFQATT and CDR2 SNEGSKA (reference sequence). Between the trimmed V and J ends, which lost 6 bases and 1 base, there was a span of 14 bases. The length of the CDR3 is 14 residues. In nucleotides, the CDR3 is TGCAGTGCCAGACCCACCCGGGGCACAGATACGCAGTATTTT. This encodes CSARPTRGTDTQYF.

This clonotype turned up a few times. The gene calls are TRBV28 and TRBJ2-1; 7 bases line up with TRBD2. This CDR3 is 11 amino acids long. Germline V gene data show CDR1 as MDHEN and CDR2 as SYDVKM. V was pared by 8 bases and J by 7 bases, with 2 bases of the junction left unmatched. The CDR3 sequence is CASVGGNEQFF. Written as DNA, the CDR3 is TGTGCCAGCGTGGGAGGGAATGAGCAGTTCTTC.

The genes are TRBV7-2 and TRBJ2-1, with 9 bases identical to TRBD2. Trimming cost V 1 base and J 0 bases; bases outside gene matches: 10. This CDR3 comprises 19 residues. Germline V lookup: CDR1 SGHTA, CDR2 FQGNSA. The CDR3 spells CASSLVATSGGTSYNEQFF. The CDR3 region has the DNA TGTGCCAGCAGCTTAGTCGCGACTAGCGGAGGAACCTCCTACAATGAGCAGTTCTTC.

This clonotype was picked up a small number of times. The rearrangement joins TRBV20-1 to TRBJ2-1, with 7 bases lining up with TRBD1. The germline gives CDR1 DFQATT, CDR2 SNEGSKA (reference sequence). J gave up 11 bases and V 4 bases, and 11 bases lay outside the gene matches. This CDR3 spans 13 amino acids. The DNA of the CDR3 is TGCAGTGCTAAGGATGGCAGGGGGTTTAAGCAGTTCTTC. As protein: CSAKDGRGFKQFF.

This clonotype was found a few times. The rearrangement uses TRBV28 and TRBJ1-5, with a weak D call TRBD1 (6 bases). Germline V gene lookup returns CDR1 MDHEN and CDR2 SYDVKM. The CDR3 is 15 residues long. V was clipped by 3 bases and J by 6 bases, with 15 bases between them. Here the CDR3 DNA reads TGTGCCAGCAGTTTTCGGACAGTGTTGATTCAGCCCCAGCATTTT. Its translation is CASSFRTVLIQPQHF.

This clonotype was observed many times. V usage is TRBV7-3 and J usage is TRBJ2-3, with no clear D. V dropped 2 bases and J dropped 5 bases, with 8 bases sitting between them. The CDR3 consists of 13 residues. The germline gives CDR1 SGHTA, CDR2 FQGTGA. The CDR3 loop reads CASSLATGDTQYF. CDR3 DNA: TGTGCCAGCAGCTTAGCGACTGGAGATACGCAGTATTTT.

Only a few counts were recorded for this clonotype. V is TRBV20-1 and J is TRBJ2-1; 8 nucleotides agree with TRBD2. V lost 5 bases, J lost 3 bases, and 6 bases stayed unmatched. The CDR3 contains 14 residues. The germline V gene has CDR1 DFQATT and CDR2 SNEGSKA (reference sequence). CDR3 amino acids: CSASGTRDYNEQFF. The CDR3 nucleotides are TGCAGTGCTTCCGGGACTAGAGACTACAATGAGCAGTTCTTC.

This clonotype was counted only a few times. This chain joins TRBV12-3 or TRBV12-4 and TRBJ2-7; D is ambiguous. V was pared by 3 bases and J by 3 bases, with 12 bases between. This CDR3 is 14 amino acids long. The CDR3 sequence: CASSFWGMGYEQYF. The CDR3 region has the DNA TGTGCCAGCAGTTTTTGGGGAATGGGCTACGAGCAGTACTTC.

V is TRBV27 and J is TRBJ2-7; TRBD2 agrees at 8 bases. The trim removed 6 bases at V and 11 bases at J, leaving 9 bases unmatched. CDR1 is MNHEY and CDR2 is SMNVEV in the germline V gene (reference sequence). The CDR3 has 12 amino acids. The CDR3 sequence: CASSTGGRPEYF. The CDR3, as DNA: TGTGCCAGCAGCACGGGGGGGCGGCCGGAGTACTTC.

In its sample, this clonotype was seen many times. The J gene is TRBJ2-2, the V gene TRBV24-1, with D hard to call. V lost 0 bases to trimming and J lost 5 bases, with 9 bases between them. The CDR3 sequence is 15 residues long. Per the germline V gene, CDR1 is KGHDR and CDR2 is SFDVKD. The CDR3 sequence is CATSDLPLETGELFF. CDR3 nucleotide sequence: TGTGCCACCAGTGATTTGCCCTTGGAGACCGGGGAGCTGTTTTTT.

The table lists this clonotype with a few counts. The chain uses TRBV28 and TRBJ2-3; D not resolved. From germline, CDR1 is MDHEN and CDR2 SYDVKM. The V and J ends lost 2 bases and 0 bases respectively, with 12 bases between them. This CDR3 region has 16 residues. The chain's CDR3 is CASSLVGFASTDTQYF. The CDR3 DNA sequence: TGTGCCAGCAGTTTAGTGGGGTTTGCTAGCACAGATACGCAGTATTTT.

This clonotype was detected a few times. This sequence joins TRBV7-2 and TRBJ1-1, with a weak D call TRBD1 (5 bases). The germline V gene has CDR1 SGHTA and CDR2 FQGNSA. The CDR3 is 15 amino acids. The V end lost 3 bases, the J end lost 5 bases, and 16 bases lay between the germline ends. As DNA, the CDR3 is TGTGCCAGCAGCTTGCAGGGCTCTCGTGGTACTGAAGCTTTCTTT. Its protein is CASSLQGSRGTEAFF.

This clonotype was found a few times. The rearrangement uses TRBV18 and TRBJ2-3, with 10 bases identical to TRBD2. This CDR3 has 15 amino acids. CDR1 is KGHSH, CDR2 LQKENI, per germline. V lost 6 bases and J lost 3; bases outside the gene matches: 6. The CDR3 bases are TGTGCCAGCTCTGCCTCTAGCGGGGGTACAGATACGCAGTATTTT. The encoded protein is CASSASSGGTDTQYF.

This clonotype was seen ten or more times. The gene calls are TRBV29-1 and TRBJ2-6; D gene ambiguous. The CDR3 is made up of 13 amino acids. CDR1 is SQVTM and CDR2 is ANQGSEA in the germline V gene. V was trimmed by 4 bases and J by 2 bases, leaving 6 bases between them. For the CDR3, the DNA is TGCAGCGTTGCGAGGACTGGGGCCAACGTCCTGACTTTC. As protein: CSVARTGANVLTF.

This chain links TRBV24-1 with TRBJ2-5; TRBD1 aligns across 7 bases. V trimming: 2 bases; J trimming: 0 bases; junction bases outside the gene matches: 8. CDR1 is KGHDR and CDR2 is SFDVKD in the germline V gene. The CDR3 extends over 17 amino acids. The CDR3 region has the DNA TGTGCCACCAGTGATTCCCCCGGGACAGAGGACCAAGAGACCCAGTACTTC. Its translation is CATSDSPGTEDQETQYF.

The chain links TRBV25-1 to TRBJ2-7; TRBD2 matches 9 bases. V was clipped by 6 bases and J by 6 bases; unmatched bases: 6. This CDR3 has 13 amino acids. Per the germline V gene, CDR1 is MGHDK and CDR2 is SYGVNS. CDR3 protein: CASSVGLACEQYF. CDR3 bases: TGTGCCAGCAGCGTGGGACTAGCATGCGAGCAGTACTTC.

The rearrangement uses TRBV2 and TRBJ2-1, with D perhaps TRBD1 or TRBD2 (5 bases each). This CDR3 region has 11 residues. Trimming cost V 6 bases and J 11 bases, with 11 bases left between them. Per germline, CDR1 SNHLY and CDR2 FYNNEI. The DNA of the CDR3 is TGTGCCAGCAGCACCTGGGGACAGCAGTTCTTC. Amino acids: CASSTWGQQFF.

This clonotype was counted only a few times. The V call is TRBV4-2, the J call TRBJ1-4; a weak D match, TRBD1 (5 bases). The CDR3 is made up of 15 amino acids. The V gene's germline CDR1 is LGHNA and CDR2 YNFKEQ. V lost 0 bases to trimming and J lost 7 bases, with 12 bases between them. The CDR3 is CASSQEGTKGEKLFF. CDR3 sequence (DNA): TGTGCCAGCAGCCAAGAAGGGACCAAGGGTGAAAAACTGTTTTTT.

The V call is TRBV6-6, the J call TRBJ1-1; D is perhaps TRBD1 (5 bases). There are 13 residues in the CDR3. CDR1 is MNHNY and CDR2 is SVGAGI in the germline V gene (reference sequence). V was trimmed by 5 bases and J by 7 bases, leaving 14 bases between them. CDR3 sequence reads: CASSPGTALEAFF. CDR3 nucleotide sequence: TGTGCCAGCAGTCCCGGGACCGCTCTTGAAGCTTTCTTT.

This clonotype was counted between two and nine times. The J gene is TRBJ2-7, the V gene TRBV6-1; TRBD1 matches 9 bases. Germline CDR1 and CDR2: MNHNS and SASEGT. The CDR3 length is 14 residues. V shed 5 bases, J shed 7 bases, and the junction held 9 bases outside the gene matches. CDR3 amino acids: CASSPRDRVTEQYF. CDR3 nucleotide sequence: TGTGCCAGCAGTCCCCGGGACAGGGTTACTGAGCAGTACTTC.

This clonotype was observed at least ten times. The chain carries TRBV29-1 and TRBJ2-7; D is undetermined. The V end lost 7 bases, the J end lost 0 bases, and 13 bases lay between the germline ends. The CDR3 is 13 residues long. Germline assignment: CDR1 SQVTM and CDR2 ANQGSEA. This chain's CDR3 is CSAYSPISYEQYF. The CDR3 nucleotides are TGCAGCGCTTACAGCCCCATCTCCTACGAGCAGTACTTC.